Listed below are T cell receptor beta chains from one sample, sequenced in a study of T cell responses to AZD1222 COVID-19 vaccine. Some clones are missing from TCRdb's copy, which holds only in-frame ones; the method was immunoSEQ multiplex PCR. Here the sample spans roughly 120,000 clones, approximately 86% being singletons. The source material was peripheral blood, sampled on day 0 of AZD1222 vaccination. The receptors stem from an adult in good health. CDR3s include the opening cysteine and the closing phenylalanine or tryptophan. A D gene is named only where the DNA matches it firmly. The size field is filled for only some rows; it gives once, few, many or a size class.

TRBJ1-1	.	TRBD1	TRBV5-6	TGTGCCAGCAGTTCGACAGGGGGCGCGAGGGACACTGAAGCTTTCTTT	CASSSTGGARDTEAFF
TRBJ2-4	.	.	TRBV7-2	TGTGCCAGCAGCCCTCGTGCGGGGTGGGACATTCAGTACTTC	CASSPRAGWDIQYF
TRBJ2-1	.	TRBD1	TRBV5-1	TGCGCCAGCAGCTTGACGGACAGGGTGGATGAGCAGTTCTTC	CASSLTDRVDEQFF
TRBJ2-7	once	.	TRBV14	TGTGCCAGCAGCCAACAGGGCTACGAGCAGTACTTC	CASSQQGYEQYF
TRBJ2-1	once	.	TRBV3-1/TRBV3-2	TGTGCCAGCAGCCAAGATAAGAGTGCTGAGCAGTTCTTC	CASSQDKSAEQFF
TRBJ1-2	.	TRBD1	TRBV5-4	TGTGCCAGCAGCCTCGGACAGGGGGACGGCTACACCTTC	CASSLGQGDGYTF
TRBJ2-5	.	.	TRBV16	TGTGCCAGCAGCCAAAGGCGAGAGACCCAGTACTTC	CASSQRRETQYF
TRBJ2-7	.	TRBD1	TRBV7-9	TGTGCCAGCAGCTCGACAGGGGGTCTGAACGAGCAGTACTTC	CASSSTGGLNEQYF
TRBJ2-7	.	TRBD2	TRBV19	TGTGCCAGTAGTATACTAGCGGACTACGAGCAGTACTTC	CASSILADYEQYF
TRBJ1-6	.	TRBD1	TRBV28	TGTGCCAGCAGACACGTAGACAGGGCATCCTATAATTCACCCCTCCACTTT	CASRHVDRASYNSPLHF
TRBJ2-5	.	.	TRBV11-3	TGTGCCAGCAGCTCCAGAAGAGGGGCGGGGAGGGAGACCCAGTACTTC	CASSSRRGAGRETQYF
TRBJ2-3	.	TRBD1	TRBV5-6	TGTGCCAGCAGCTTTGGACAGGGGGTGGATACGCAGTATTTT	CASSFGQGVDTQYF
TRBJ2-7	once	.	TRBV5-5	TGTGCCAGCAGCCTGAGTCGGGTAACCGAGCAGTACTTC	CASSLSRVTEQYF
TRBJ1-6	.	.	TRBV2	TGTGCCAGCAGTGAGCTGACTGGGGGTAATTCACCCCTCCACTTT	CASSELTGGNSPLHF
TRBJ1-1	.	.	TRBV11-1	TGTGCCAGCAGCCTAAGGCTGGGTGTGGGGACTGAAGCTTTCTTT	CASSLRLGVGTEAFF
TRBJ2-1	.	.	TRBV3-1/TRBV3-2	TGTGCCAGCAGCCAAGTTCCAGGCAACAACAATGAGCAGTTCTTC	CASSQVPGNNNEQFF
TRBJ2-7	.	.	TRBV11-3	TGTGCCAGCAGCTTAGGCCCGAGCTCCTACGAGCAGTACTTC	CASSLGPSSYEQYF
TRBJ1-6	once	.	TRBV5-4	TGTGCCAGCAGCTTGGGAAGGCCAAGAAGCTCACCCCTCCACTTT	CASSLGRPRSSPLHF
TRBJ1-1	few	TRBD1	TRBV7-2	TGTGCCAGCAGCTTGGGACAGGCGAACACTGAAGCTTTCTTT	CASSLGQANTEAFF
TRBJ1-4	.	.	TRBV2	TGTGCCAGCACCCGACAGAGTGTGAAAGAAAAACTGTTTTTT	CASTRQSVKEKLFF
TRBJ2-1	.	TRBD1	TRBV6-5	TGTGCCAGCAGTTACTCGCGGACAGGGTTTTACAATGAGCAGTTCTTC	CASSYSRTGFYNEQFF
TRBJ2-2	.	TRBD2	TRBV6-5	TGTGCCAGCACCCGGGGGGACTCCCTAACCGGGGAGCTGTTTTTT	CASTRGDSLTGELFF
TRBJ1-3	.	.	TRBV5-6	TGTGCCAGCAGCGGGGGGCCCTCTGGAAACACCATATATTTT	CASSGGPSGNTIYF
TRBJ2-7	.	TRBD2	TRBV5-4	TGTGCCAGCAGCTCGGAACCCCCGGGACTAAAAACCCCACTAAGGCAGTACTTC	CASSSEPPGLKTPLRQYF
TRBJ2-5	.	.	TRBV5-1	TGCGCCAGCAGCTTCCAAGAGACCCAGTACTTC	CASSFQETQYF
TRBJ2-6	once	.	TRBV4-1	TGCGCCAGCAGCCAAGGTGCTGCAGCTGGGGCCAACGTCCTGACTTTC	CASSQGAAAGANVLTF
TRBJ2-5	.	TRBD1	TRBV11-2	TGTGCCAGCAGCTTAGGTAGGAGGGACAGGAAAGAGACCCAGTACTTC	CASSLGRRDRKETQYF
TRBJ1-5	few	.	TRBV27	TGTGCCAGCAGTTTCACCGGGACACCAAATCAGCCCCAGCATTTT	CASSFTGTPNQPQHF
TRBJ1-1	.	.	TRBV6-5	TGTGCCAGCAGCCGGGTATGGGACACTGAAGCTTTCTTT	CASSRVWDTEAFF
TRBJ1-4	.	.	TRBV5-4	TGTGCCAGCAGCTTGGAAGGGGGGCTGAGTGAAAAACTGTTTTTT	CASSLEGGLSEKLFF
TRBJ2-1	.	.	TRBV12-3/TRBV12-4	TGTGCCAGCAGTCCCCTCGATGAGCAGTTCTTC	CASSPLDEQFF
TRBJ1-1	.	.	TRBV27	TGTGCCAGCATGGCGCGGCGGGGGGGTAAAGCTTTCTTT	CASMARRGGKAFF
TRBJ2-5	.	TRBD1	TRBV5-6	TGTGCCAGCAGCGACCCGGGACAGGGGGTTGTTGGGACCCAGTACTTC	CASSDPGQGVVGTQYF
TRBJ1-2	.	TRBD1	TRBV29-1	TGCAGCGTTGAAGGAGGGGGCGCGGTTGGCTACACCTTC	CSVEGGGAVGYTF
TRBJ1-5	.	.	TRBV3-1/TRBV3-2	TGTGCCAGCAGCCAAGAAGGGGGTCGGCCCCAGCATTTT	CASSQEGGRPQHF
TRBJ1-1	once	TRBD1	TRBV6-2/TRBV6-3	TGTGCCAGCAGTTGGGGACAGGGGGCTAAAGCTTTCTTT	CASSWGQGAKAFF
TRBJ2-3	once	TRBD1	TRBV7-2	TGTGCCAGCAGCCCTGGGACAGGGGGCAGAGATACGCAGTATTTT	CASSPGTGGRDTQYF
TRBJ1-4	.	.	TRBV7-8	TGTGCCAGCAGCTTAGCAGGGGATGGTTACGAAAAACTGTTTTTT	CASSLAGDGYEKLFF
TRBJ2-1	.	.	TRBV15	TGTGCCACCAGTCAGGACTGGAATGAGCAGTTCTTC	CATSQDWNEQFF
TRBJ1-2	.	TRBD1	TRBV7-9	TGTGCCAGCAGCCCTAGGACAGGGGAGGTTGTTGACTACACCTTC	CASSPRTGEVVDYTF
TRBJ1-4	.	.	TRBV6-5	TGTGCCAGCAGTTCACTGGGGCCGTCTGAAAAACTGTTTTTT	CASSSLGPSEKLFF
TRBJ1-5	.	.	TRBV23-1	TGCGCCAGCAGAGAGCAGCCCCAGCATTTT	CASREQPQHF
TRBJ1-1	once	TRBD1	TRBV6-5	TGTGCCAGCAGTTACACGGGACAGTACAACACTGAAGCTTTCTTT	CASSYTGQYNTEAFF
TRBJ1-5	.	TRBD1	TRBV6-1	TGTGCCAGCAGTGAGGCGGACAGGTACAATCAGCCCCAGCATTTT	CASSEADRYNQPQHF
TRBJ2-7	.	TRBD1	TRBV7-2	TGTGCCAGCAGCATAACACAGGGGTCCTCCTACGAGCAGTACTTC	CASSITQGSSYEQYF
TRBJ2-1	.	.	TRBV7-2	TGTGCCAGCAGCTTCCCCCAGGGGGGTGCGCAGTTCTTC	CASSFPQGGAQFF
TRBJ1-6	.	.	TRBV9	TGTGCCAGCAGCGAACGGGCCACCAATTCACCCCTCCACTTT	CASSERATNSPLHF
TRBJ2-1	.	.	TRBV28	TGTGCCAGCAGGTCCCCGGGCTTCTCCCTCCATGAGCAGTTCTTC	CASRSPGFSLHEQFF
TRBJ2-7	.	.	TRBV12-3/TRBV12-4	TGTGCCAGCAGTCCCGGAGTCAATGAGCAGTACTTC	CASSPGVNEQYF
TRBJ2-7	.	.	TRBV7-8	TGTGCCAGCAGCTACAGACGTGGGGGCTCGTACGAGCAGTACTTC	CASSYRRGGSYEQYF
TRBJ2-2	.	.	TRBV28	TGTGCCAGCAGTTTAACAGGACAAGGCGGAACCGGGGAGCTGTTTTTT	CASSLTGQGGTGELFF
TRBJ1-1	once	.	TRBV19	TGTGCCAGTATCCAGACTCACAGGGATAGAAAAGCTTTCTTT	CASIQTHRDRKAFF
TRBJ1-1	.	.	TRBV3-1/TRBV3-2	TGTGCCAGCAGACCGCAGGGCGACACTGAAGCTTTCTTT	CASRPQGDTEAFF